This T cell receptor beta chain was profiled in a study of blood T cell repertoires in COVID-19. At the level of the study: Sites across the United States, Italy and Spain contributed samples from acute and convalescent COVID-19. The analysed material was cDNA or gDNA that came from T cells, B-cell-depleted T cells, or PBMCs.

As processed by the authors: Amplified reference gene primers provided the basis for estimating nucleated cell counts. The protocol was immunoSEQ multiplex PCR, while the TCRdb copy is restricted to in-frame clones and leaves out a portion. The V and J calls and clone size were taken over from that table, and D and trimming were inferred from the DNA. The sample holds some 200,000 clones, around 90% seen once. Trimming shortened V by 0 bases and J by 0 bases, and 5 bases separated the two germline ends. Germline CDR1 MNHEY, CDR2 SVGAGI. The CDR3 spans 14 residues. With regard to this clone: Other DNA sequences of this sample code for an identical CDR3.

Sequencing was carried out using peripheral blood. The receptor was isolated from a man aged 45-65 years with acute or convalescent COVID-19. This chain links TRBV6-5 with TRBJ1-1, with D unresolved. In nucleotides, the CDR3 is TGTGCCAGCAGTTACTCCTCGGTGAACACTGAAGCTTTCTTT. This gives the protein CASSYSSVNTEAFF.